The following is a T cell receptor (beta chain) sequence with its context. The target antigen is unknown. PCR involved 60 Vbeta and 13 Jbeta primers. Assay: immunoSEQ multiplex PCR; the TCRdb copy retains only in-frame clones and omits some. This table holds around 180,000 clones, about 90% found once. These data originate in a study of cytomegalovirus exposure and HLA in healthy donors. The study's findings and limits: HLA allele associations emerged for under 20,000 TCR beta sequences in a later analysis, at 0.05 false discovery rate. CMV serostatus alone was available as immune exposure information. The authors judged a highly shared variant cluster likely a sequencing artifact. Reportedly, TCR beta sequences accurately predicted HLA-A and HLA-B alleles in most subjects.

From germline, CDR1 is SGHKS and CDR2 YYEKEE (reference sequence). V lost 7 bases, J lost 4 bases, and 9 bases stayed unmatched. The CDR3 totals 16 residues. The sequence derives from a girl in the first two years of life in good health and CMV-seronegative. The sequenced material came from PBMCs. The V and J genes are TRBV5-5 and TRBJ2-2, with 11 bases lining up with TRBD2. CDR3 loop: CASCSGGAAGTGELFF. The CDR3, as DNA: TGTGCCAGCTGTAGCGGGGGGGCCGCGGGCACCGGGGAGCTGTTTTTT.